A selection of T cell receptor beta chains follows, all from one sample in a study of CD8+ T cells in alopecia areata. Measured with immunoSEQ multiplex PCR; TCRdb has only the in-frame clones, and not every one. Among some 80,000 clones listed, around 65% were seen once. Specimen: CD8+ T cells sorted from blood, collected at week 24, from a patient treated with tofacitinib. The receptor source for this set is a human donor with alopecia areata. CDR3s include the opening cysteine and the closing phenylalanine or tryptophan. Each record gives: CDR3 protein, CDR3 DNA, J gene, clone size, D gene, V gene. D genes are given only for firm matches. Rows give clone size only sometimes, using once, few, many, or a class for an expanded clone.

CDR3aa: CASSVGTGGGETQYF
CDR3nt: TGTGCCAGCAGCGTAGGGACAGGAGGAGGAGAGACCCAGTACTTC
j_gene: TRBJ2-5
abundance: NA
d_gene: TRBD1
v_gene: TRBV9

CDR3aa: CASSLGQGSNEKLFF
CDR3nt: TGTGCCAGCAGTTTAGGGCAGGGTTCTAATGAAAAACTGTTTTTT
j_gene: TRBJ1-4
abundance: NA
d_gene: NA
v_gene: TRBV27

CDR3aa: CASSQVKGPQSPLHF
CDR3nt: TGTGCCAGCAGCCAAGTGAAGGGGCCCCAATCACCCCTCCACTTT
j_gene: TRBJ1-6
abundance: NA
d_gene: NA
v_gene: TRBV14

CDR3aa: CASSPGLAGDSTDTQYF
CDR3nt: TGTGCCAGCAGCCCGGGACTAGCGGGGGATAGCACAGATACGCAGTATTTT
j_gene: TRBJ2-3
abundance: NA
d_gene: TRBD2
v_gene: TRBV4-2

CDR3aa: CASSPTGTAYGYTF
CDR3nt: TGTGCCAGCAGCCCGACCGGGACGGCCTATGGCTACACCTTC
j_gene: TRBJ1-2
abundance: NA
d_gene: NA
v_gene: TRBV27

CDR3aa: CSVEDSYKETQYF
CDR3nt: TGCAGCGTTGAGGACAGCTACAAAGAGACCCAGTACTTC
j_gene: TRBJ2-5
abundance: NA
d_gene: NA
v_gene: TRBV29-1

CDR3aa: CATSGAEREGDQETQYF
CDR3nt: TGTGCCACCTCCGGGGCGGAGCGGGAGGGGGACCAAGAGACCCAGTACTTC
j_gene: TRBJ2-5
abundance: NA
d_gene: TRBD2
v_gene: TRBV15

CDR3aa: CASSLSYLASTDTQYF
CDR3nt: TGTGCCAGCAGTTTATCTTATCTAGCTAGCACAGATACGCAGTATTTT
j_gene: TRBJ2-3
abundance: once
d_gene: NA
v_gene: TRBV27

CDR3aa: CASRQVYNQPQHF
CDR3nt: TGTGCCAGCAGACAGGTATACAATCAGCCCCAGCATTTT
j_gene: TRBJ1-5
abundance: NA
d_gene: NA
v_gene: TRBV6-5

CDR3aa: CASSLAISRRDTQYF
CDR3nt: TGTGCCAGCAGCTTAGCCATCTCACGTCGGGATACGCAGTATTTT
j_gene: TRBJ2-3
abundance: few
d_gene: NA
v_gene: TRBV7-6

CDR3aa: CASSYEVNTEAFF
CDR3nt: TGTGCCAGCAGCTACGAGGTGAACACTGAAGCTTTCTTT
j_gene: TRBJ1-1
abundance: once
d_gene: NA
v_gene: TRBV7-6

CDR3aa: CASSPPNQPQHF
CDR3nt: TGTGCCAGCAGCCCACCAAATCAGCCCCAGCATTTT
j_gene: TRBJ1-5
abundance: NA
d_gene: NA
v_gene: TRBV7-2

CDR3aa: CASSHASGEGGNQPQHF
CDR3nt: TGTGCCAGCAGCCACGCTTCGGGGGAAGGTGGCAATCAGCCCCAGCATTTT
j_gene: TRBJ1-5
abundance: few
d_gene: NA
v_gene: TRBV7-9

CDR3aa: CASSPHFYRGEETQYF
CDR3nt: TGCGCCAGCAGCCCTCACTTCTACAGGGGGGAAGAGACCCAGTACTTC
j_gene: TRBJ2-5
abundance: NA
d_gene: TRBD1
v_gene: TRBV4-3

CDR3aa: CAWRRTGGGYTF
CDR3nt: TGTGCCTGGAGGAGGACAGGGGGAGGCTACACCTTC
j_gene: TRBJ1-2
abundance: NA
d_gene: TRBD1
v_gene: TRBV30

CDR3aa: CSVESTGSGSYEQYF
CDR3nt: TGCAGCGTTGAATCGACAGGGTCGGGTTCCTACGAGCAGTACTTC
j_gene: TRBJ2-7
abundance: NA
d_gene: TRBD1
v_gene: TRBV29-1

CDR3aa: CASTSDVHSYEQYF
CDR3nt: TGTGCCAGCACGTCCGACGTTCACTCCTACGAGCAGTACTTC
j_gene: TRBJ2-7
abundance: once
d_gene: NA
v_gene: TRBV5-6

CDR3aa: CASSQEGSWDTPLHF
CDR3nt: TGCGCCAGCAGCCAAGAAGGGAGCTGGGATACACCCCTCCACTTT
j_gene: TRBJ1-6
abundance: NA
d_gene: NA
v_gene: TRBV4-3

CDR3aa: CASSLMSGPGSPLHF
CDR3nt: TGTGCCAGCAGTTTAATGTCTGGGCCTGGTTCACCCCTCCACTTT
j_gene: TRBJ1-6
abundance: few
d_gene: NA
v_gene: TRBV27

CDR3aa: CASSFGGWQETQYF
CDR3nt: TGTGCCAGCAGTTTTGGGGGTTGGCAAGAGACCCAGTACTTC
j_gene: TRBJ2-5
abundance: NA
d_gene: NA
v_gene: TRBV27

CDR3aa: CASSQDWGRISYNEQFF
CDR3nt: TGTGCCAGCAGCCAAGATTGGGGCCGAATCTCCTACAATGAGCAGTTCTTC
j_gene: TRBJ2-1
abundance: NA
d_gene: NA
v_gene: TRBV4-2

CDR3aa: CASAGGNSYEQYF
CDR3nt: TGTGCCAGCGCAGGGGGAAACTCCTACGAGCAGTACTTC
j_gene: TRBJ2-7
abundance: NA
d_gene: TRBD1
v_gene: TRBV9

CDR3aa: CASSLGTGMNTEAFF
CDR3nt: TGCGCCAGCAGCCTGGGGACAGGGATGAACACTGAAGCTTTCTTT
j_gene: TRBJ1-1
abundance: NA
d_gene: TRBD1
v_gene: TRBV5-1

CDR3aa: CSVDGGAGGYTF
CDR3nt: TGCAGCGTTGATGGGGGGGCAGGTGGCTACACCTTC
j_gene: TRBJ1-2
abundance: NA
d_gene: NA
v_gene: TRBV29-1

CDR3aa: CASSFRAGGAVVNEQFF
CDR3nt: TGTGCCAGCAGTTTTCGGGCAGGGGGCGCGGTTGTCAATGAGCAGTTCTTC
j_gene: TRBJ2-1
abundance: NA
d_gene: TRBD1
v_gene: TRBV28

CDR3aa: CASSRKDGGGNTEAFF
CDR3nt: TGCGCCAGCAGCCGGAAAGACGGGGGGGGCAACACTGAAGCTTTCTTT
j_gene: TRBJ1-1
abundance: NA
d_gene: NA
v_gene: TRBV4-1

CDR3aa: CASTSTDTQYF
CDR3nt: TGTGCCAGCACTAGCACAGATACGCAGTATTTT
j_gene: TRBJ2-3
abundance: NA
d_gene: NA
v_gene: TRBV27

CDR3aa: CASSTTPGPFTGELFF
CDR3nt: TGTGCCAGCAGTACTACGCCCGGGCCCTTCACCGGGGAGCTGTTTTTT
j_gene: TRBJ2-2
abundance: NA
d_gene: NA
v_gene: TRBV2

CDR3aa: CASSPYSGGTDTQYF
CDR3nt: TGTGCCAGCAGTCCATACTCGGGGGGCACAGATACGCAGTATTTT
j_gene: TRBJ2-3
abundance: few
d_gene: NA
v_gene: TRBV6-5

CDR3aa: CASSTLGEQYF
CDR3nt: TGTGCCAGCAGCACCCTGGGCGAGCAGTACTTC
j_gene: TRBJ2-7
abundance: few
d_gene: NA
v_gene: TRBV7-2

CDR3aa: CATSRVGGRGPDTQYF
CDR3nt: TGTGCCACCAGCAGAGTTGGCGGGAGAGGGCCAGATACGCAGTATTTT
j_gene: TRBJ2-3
abundance: NA
d_gene: TRBD2
v_gene: TRBV15

CDR3aa: CASSVKGIVTGELFF
CDR3nt: TGTGCCAGCAGCGTAAAAGGAATAGTGACCGGGGAGCTGTTTTTT
j_gene: TRBJ2-2
abundance: NA
d_gene: NA
v_gene: TRBV9

CDR3aa: CASSDGDRGYSYGYTF
CDR3nt: TGTGCCAGCAGCGATGGGGACAGGGGGTACAGCTATGGCTACACCTTC
j_gene: TRBJ1-2
abundance: NA
d_gene: TRBD1
v_gene: TRBV7-9

CDR3aa: CASSLAPGTAEAFF
CDR3nt: TGTGCCAGCAGCTTGGCCCCGGGGACCGCTGAAGCTTTCTTT
j_gene: TRBJ1-1
abundance: NA
d_gene: NA
v_gene: TRBV5-4

CDR3aa: CASSIGTHYEQYF
CDR3nt: TGTGCCAGTAGTATAGGGACACACTACGAGCAGTACTTC
j_gene: TRBJ2-7
abundance: NA
d_gene: NA
v_gene: TRBV19

CDR3aa: CASSVEAASGGLADTQYF
CDR3nt: TGTGCCAGCAGCGTAGAAGCGGCTAGCGGGGGGTTGGCAGATACGCAGTATTTT
j_gene: TRBJ2-3
abundance: NA
d_gene: TRBD2
v_gene: TRBV9

CDR3aa: CAWSAGGGNYGYTF
CDR3nt: TGTGCCTGGAGTGCCGGAGGGGGTAACTATGGCTACACCTTC
j_gene: TRBJ1-2
abundance: NA
d_gene: NA
v_gene: TRBV30

CDR3aa: CASSEWGQGAVETQYF
CDR3nt: TGTGCCAGCAGTGAATGGGGACAGGGAGCCGTAGAGACCCAGTACTTC
j_gene: TRBJ2-5
abundance: NA
d_gene: TRBD1
v_gene: TRBV25-1

CDR3aa: CASSAGNNEQFF
CDR3nt: TGTGCCAGCTCAGCGGGAAACAATGAGCAGTTCTTC
j_gene: TRBJ2-1
abundance: few
d_gene: TRBD2
v_gene: TRBV25-1

CDR3aa: CASSEGGGPYEQYF
CDR3nt: TGTGCCAGCAGTGAAGGCGGGGGCCCCTACGAGCAGTACTTC
j_gene: TRBJ2-7
abundance: NA
d_gene: NA
v_gene: TRBV2

CDR3aa: CASSLSPNAYGYTF
CDR3nt: TGTGCCAGCAGTTTAAGTCCTAACGCCTATGGCTACACCTTC
j_gene: TRBJ1-2
abundance: NA
d_gene: NA
v_gene: TRBV27

CDR3aa: CASSERTRNEQFF
CDR3nt: TGTGCCAGCAGTGAACGGACAAGAAATGAGCAGTTCTTC
j_gene: TRBJ2-1
abundance: NA
d_gene: NA
v_gene: TRBV25-1

CDR3aa: CASSRSISLAGPYNEQFF
CDR3nt: TGTGCCAGCAGCCGGTCGATATCCCTAGCGGGACCCTACAATGAGCAGTTCTTC
j_gene: TRBJ2-1
abundance: few
d_gene: TRBD2
v_gene: TRBV5-8

CDR3aa: CASSQFVGTGANVLTF
CDR3nt: TGTGCCAGCAGCCAATTCGTAGGGACTGGGGCCAACGTCCTGACTTTC
j_gene: TRBJ2-6
abundance: NA
d_gene: NA
v_gene: TRBV14

CDR3aa: CASSLLRAGGQYEQFF
CDR3nt: TGTGCCAGCAGCCTGTTAAGGGCAGGGGGCCAGTATGAGCAGTTCTTC
j_gene: TRBJ2-1
abundance: NA
d_gene: TRBD1
v_gene: TRBV4-2

CDR3aa: CASRERLAGGTGELFF
CDR3nt: TGTGCCAGCAGGGAACGACTAGCGGGAGGTACCGGGGAGCTGTTTTTT
j_gene: TRBJ2-2
abundance: NA
d_gene: TRBD2
v_gene: TRBV7-9